The clone carrying this TCR beta chain was counted ten times or more. The antigen is unknown. This sample is drawn from a study of read filtering for tumor transcriptome and immune sequencing. Study information: Mean patient age was about 66 years, range roughly 47 to 90; 17 male, 12 to 15 female.

This library used about 360 ng RNA and molecular barcoded adaptors spanning alpha/delta and beta/gamma chains. TCRdb redid the calling of the reads with MiXCR, one entry per CDR3 protein. The sample contains nearly 60,000 distinct CDR3 sequences, around 12% of which appear only once. General observations from the study: IR-seq captured clonotypes deeper and more reliably than RNA-seq.

Bone marrow was sampled from every patient at the time of active disease. Trimming left V 5 bases short and J 4 bases short, with 13 bases between. Germline CDR1 reads SQVTM; CDR2 reads ANQGSEA. The CDR3 sequence is 13 residues long. V usage is TRBV29-1 and J usage is TRBJ2-3; maybe TRBD1 (6 bases). This TCR was sampled from a donor at least 40 years old with multiple myeloma. Material for sequencing was a population of CD138-negative cells sorted from bone marrow. The CDR3 is CSVLRPGADTQYF. The CDR3 bases are TGCAGCGTTCTTCGCCCAGGGGCAGATACGCAGTATTTT.